One T cell receptor (beta chain) is described in this entry. This sample was taken from a study of cytomegalovirus exposure and HLA in healthy donors. Vbeta (60) and Jbeta (13) primers were used in the PCR. Profiling relied on immunoSEQ multiplex PCR, and the TCRdb table lists in-frame clones only, not all of them. The table has about 140,000 clones, 73% seen once. This CDR3 region has 15 residues. The V and J ends lost 6 bases and 0 bases, in that order; junction bases with no gene match: 5. The germline gives CDR1 SNHLY, CDR2 FYNNEI. The specimen sequenced was PBMCs. The chain combines TRBV2 with TRBJ1-3, with 7 bases identical to TRBD1. This TCR came from a human donor in good health. Written as DNA, the CDR3 is TGTGCCAGCAGCTCGGACAGGACCTCTGGAAACACCATATATTTT. Translating gives CASSSDRTSGNTIYF.